This T cell receptor beta chain comes out of a study of T cells expressing NK-cell markers. Looking at the study overall: There were seven HCMV-seropositive donors and one seronegative donor among the eight sequenced. Findings and limits, study-wide: Over 5 donors had dominant NKG2C+ clonotypes that comprised about 1.0-7.5% of their CD8+ T cells.

On this clonotype: Its specificity is unknown.

With the 5' RACE reads reprocessed, TCRdb shows one record per CDR3 protein and no DNA. This sample contains roughly 170,000 distinct CDR3 sequences. The CDR3 extends over 13 amino acids. V and J are TRBV12-3 or TRBV12-4 and TRBJ2-1. This clonotype originated in a woman between 18 and 70 years old in good health. Sequences were obtained from blood T cells: a sorted CD56 or NKG2C T cell subset, CD4+ or CD8+ T cells, or bulk PBMC T cells (not recorded which). CDR3 region: CASSLTQSHEQFF.